This T cell receptor (beta chain) was identified during a study of cytomegalovirus exposure and HLA in healthy donors (dated by TCRdb to 2016 to 2017). Study-level background: An earlier analysis of under 600 of the donors reported 250 to 350 Gb of sequence data and roughly 110 million unique TCR beta sequences from some 180 million T cells. Roughly 290 gigabases of sequencing data and 91 million or so unique TCR sequences made up an early release that covered 500 to 700 HLA-typed donors. Of the approximately 400 genotyped donors, less than 90% were placed in the genetic ancestry cluster associated with self-reported Caucasian donors. The aim of the study was to test whether cataloging public T cell receptors could identify signatures of past pathogen exposure. The T cell repertoires of 670 or so subjects were profiled by immunosequencing and related to cytomegalovirus serostatus. Besides the first cohort of 666 subjects, a separate validation cohort made up of 90 to 150 different subjects was used. To predict cytomegalovirus infection status, the study brought together high-throughput TCR immunosequencing, statistical association of individual TCRs with disease status, and machine learning. A later analysis re-examined previously published TCR beta repertoires from hundreds of donors and added high-resolution HLA genotyping to investigate patterns of TCR occurrence. The later analysis used no new phenotypic data to find candidate immune exposures, relying instead on TCR beta sequences and their occurrence across donors. To decide whether each TCR beta V gene segment behaved as functional or pseudogenic, an earlier analysis of some 540 of the donors relied on high-throughput TCR beta sequencing. Donor age, sex, ethnicity and CMV serostatus were compiled alongside the repertoire data. In a later genetic analysis, genome-wide SNP genotypes for about 65% of the roughly 700 donors were used, and that subset was treated as a discovery cohort. All discovery cohort repertoires had been generated on a single sequencing platform. Both class I and class II loci were covered by HLA typing, at four-digit resolution. The number of donors typed differed by locus, with 629-630 for A, B, C, DRB1 and DQB1, about 500 for DQA1, 600 to 610 for DPA1, and some 470 for DPB1. A few DR-DQ haplotypes were handled as single units for association and clustering because linkage in the cohort was strong. Among almost 400 genotyped donors of the cohort, an average of 235,054 unique TCR beta nucleotide sequences were sequenced per donor, around 20% of them non-productive. On the study overall, not on this receptor specifically: A later analysis found that HLA-associated TCR beta chains were more clonally expanded and had lower generation probabilities than equally common non-associated chains. When HLA alleles, especially DR and DQ, strongly co-occurred, attributing TCR associations to individual alleles was difficult. Because the 87-base-pair reads could not distinguish some IMGT-functional V segments, including TRBV6-2 and TRBV6-3, those segments were excluded. The authors suggested that the approach could potentially be generalized to other disease states and immunological phenotypes. For the cohort, immune exposure information was limited to CMV serostatus. In a later analysis, the rate of TCR association differed among HLA loci, with DRB1 alleles having the most associated TCRs and HLA-C alleles having the fewest. In vitro tests confirmed that a few of the cytomegalovirus-associated TCR beta chains recognize cytomegalovirus antigens. Most TCR sequences were seen in very few donors, while some public TCRs were found in many individuals. In this cohort, only TCR beta chains were sequenced, and detectable features were limited by the absence of alpha or paired-chain data. The study gave a list of 150 to 200 TCR beta chains associated with cytomegalovirus. HLA typing was unavailable for some donors at each locus, so association tests used only the typed subset. An earlier analysis of approximately 540 of the donors showed that most TCR beta V segments appeared in productive rearrangements either about 87% or about 30% of the time, which broadly matched IMGT annotations. Correlated functional status among segregating V segments might reflect linkage disequilibrium, but an unknown experimental factor could not be ruled out. A further reported finding was that TCR beta sequences accurately predicted the HLA-A and HLA-B alleles for most subjects in the first cohort. In a later genetic analysis, a missense DCLRE1C variant was associated with V-gene and J-gene trimming of TCR beta chains, and the association was replicated in an independent cohort. Specific HLA alleles were associated with 15,000 to 20,000 TCR beta sequences at a false discovery rate of 0.05 in a later analysis. Most CMV-associated TCR beta chains appeared to be HLA-restricted in a later analysis, and the HLA associations seemed to be driven largely by CMV exposure. A cluster of highly shared sequence variants was judged likely to represent a technical artifact of the sequencing pipeline. The classifier was reported to diagnose cytomegalovirus status with high specificity and sensitivity in both the original cohort and the validation cohort. According to a later analysis, parvovirus B19, influenza, CMV and Epstein-Barr virus appeared linked to several top co-occurrence clusters. Compared with the approximately 720-donor mean, donors in an Asian-associated ancestry cluster had fewer N-insertions in productive TCRs, according to a later genetic analysis. Because counts were too low, more than 15 rarely observed V segments, including chromosome 9 orphons, were excluded from the earlier analysis of 500 to 700 of the donors. Presence/absence analyses assumed roughly uniform sequencing depth across donors, an assumption that may not hold.

At the junction V is shortened by 1 base and J by 2 bases, with 7 bases in between. Counted from cysteine to phenylalanine, this CDR3 has 14 amino acids. The read is trimmed to its CDR3 DNA, 42 bases read in frame from base 1. Taken from the germline V gene (reference sequence), the CDR1 and CDR2 loops are SEHNR and FQNEAQ. The cohort consisted of 600 to 700 healthy bone marrow donors. Cohort members were all nominally healthy when sampled, although unrecorded immune exposures were likely present. The donor tested CMV seropositive, placing the donor among the 250 to 350 seropositive members of the cohort. A peripheral blood sample was collected from each donor, and TCR beta sequencing was performed on peripheral blood mononuclear cells. Genomic DNA was extracted from the blood cell samples with the Qiagen DNeasy Blood Extraction Kit. Concerning this clone itself: The clone's antigen remains unknown. No base qualities exist here, and no much larger clone lies one base off it.

Library generation was performed with the immunoSEQ multiplex PCR assay. For the multiplex PCR, a mixture combining 60 forward primers for TCR Vbeta segments and 13 reverse primers for TCR Jbeta segments was used. Amplification of the CDR3 region of rearranged TCR beta genes was performed with a multiplex PCR assay on genomic DNA. The amplified TCR beta libraries were sequenced on the Illumina HiSeq System as 87-base-pair reads. As for how the authors treated the data: Across the 670 or so repertoires, a later analysis counted roughly 84 million unique TCR beta chains, roughly 11 million of which were shared by at least two donors. To remove PCR and sequencing errors, raw reads were error-corrected and collapsed into unique sequences using a nearest-neighbor algorithm that merged closely related sequences. CDR3 sequences were aligned to IMGT reference sequences to assign V, D and J gene segments. For a sequence to be retained, at least a six-nucleotide match to both a V gene segment and a J gene segment was required. A rearrangement counted as productive if the CDR3 had no stop codons and remained in frame with V and J, and every other rearrangement counted as non-productive. CDR3 was defined by IMGT convention, running from the second conserved V-encoded cysteine to the conserved J-encoded phenylalanine. The earlier analysis of around 640 of the donors excluded sequences that lacked an unambiguous match to a single V gene segment. In an earlier analysis of 587 of the donors, a V segment was called functional when productive rearrangements were above 56.7%, and segregating when the standard deviation between donors exceeded 5%. A statistical classification framework was developed to diagnose cytomegalovirus status using the catalog of TCR beta chain sequences. V and J gene assignment, in a later analysis, came from comparing TCR nucleotide sequences with IMGT/GENE-DB human TR gene sequences. A later analysis assigned CDR3 sequences and most-parsimonious VDJ recombination scenarios with the TCRdist pipeline. A later analysis defined each TCR beta chain by its CDR3 amino acid sequence plus V-gene family, and excluded reads lacking a unique V-gene family. A later analysis removed several hundred highly shared, low-generation-probability nucleotide sequences to deal with suspected cross-contamination and a sequencing artifact. For each public chain, a later analysis derived a clonal expansion index from normalized ranks of inferred template counts within each repertoire. In a later analysis, generation probabilities were computed using a VDJ recombination model fitted to out-of-frame rearrangements, and the results were checked against IGoR. In a later analysis, hypergeometric tests were used to score TCR-TCR, TCR-HLA and TCR-CMV co-occurrence, with a repertoire-size bias correction applied to TCR pairs. In a later analysis, false discovery rates were estimated by permuting HLA or CMV assignments 20 times. A later analysis grouped co-occurring TCRs with DBSCAN, adding TCRdist sequence similarity when clustering within HLA-allele-positive subsets. Repertoires with fewer than 30,000 or more than 120,000 public chains were left out of co-occurrence clustering, as were five repertoires with anomalous nucleotide sharing. TCRdb retrieved this table from immuneACCESS and kept in-frame rearrangements only. Not all clones are present; in checked studies, unresolved V genes account for under half, and no reason is known for the remainder. V and J calls and clone size are given by that table; D and trimming were obtained from the DNA. In all, the sample holds approximately 110,000 clones, and approximately 80% of those were seen once. The top ten clones comprise around 13% of the sample.

The rearrangement joined TRBV7-9 to TRBJ2-3; no D gene call is confident. The source material was PBMCs. This clonotype was obtained from a woman aged 35 to 49 in good health and CMV-seropositive. The nucleotide sequence reads TGTGCCAGCAGCTTAGTCACTAACACAGATACGCAGTATTTT. This sequence encodes CASSLVTNTDTQYF. With the rest looked up from the reference TRBV7-9 and TRBJ2-3 genes rather than sequenced, the full variable domain is DTGVSQNPRHKITKRGQNVTFRCDPISEHNRLYWYRQTLGQGPEFLTYFQNEAQLEKSRLLSDRFSAERPKGSFSTLEIQRTEQGDSAMYLCASSLVTNTDTQYFGPGTRLTVL.